This T cell receptor beta chain was sequenced in a study of blood T cell repertoires in COVID-19. Per the authors' pipeline: Scientists estimated how many nucleated cells there were by amplifying reference gene primers. Assay: immunoSEQ multiplex PCR; the TCRdb copy retains only in-frame clones and omits some. Clone size and V and J calls were adopted from that table, with D and trimming inferred from the DNA. The sample contains tens of thousands of clones, about 81% of which appear only once. CDR1 and CDR2 (germline): SEHNR, FQNEAQ (reference sequence). This CDR3 is 15 amino acids long. The V and J ends lost 3 bases and 0 bases respectively, with 11 bases between them.

Specimen: peripheral blood. The V gene is TRBV7-9, the J gene TRBJ1-2; tentative D call: TRBD1 (6 bases). The receptor comes from a man older than 75 with acute or convalescent COVID-19. DNA for the CDR3: TGTGCCAGCAGCTTTGATCAGGGGCCTAACTATGGCTACACCTTC. Protein sequence: CASSFDQGPNYGYTF.